The entry below gives a single T cell receptor (beta chain) sequence along with its context. Antigen specificity is unknown. The CDR3 runs 14 residues. Germline V gene lookup returns CDR1 SEHNR and CDR2 FQNEAQ (reference sequence). The V gene lost 5 bases and the J gene lost 4 bases, with 9 bases spanning the gap. The sample originates from a study of PD-1 blockade in classical Hodgkin lymphoma. The study, taken as a whole, reports: Reported findings placed baseline TCR diversity lower in newly diagnosed patients (compared with healthy donors). CD4+ but not CD8+ TCR diversity rose significantly by C4D1. Those starting nivolumab under 1 year post-ASCT were excluded.

The repertoire was sequenced with immunoSEQ multiplex PCR; TCRdb's copy has only in-frame clones and lacks some. There are 12,000 to 15,000 clones in the sample; around 83% occur only once, and 25% lies in the top ten. There was relapse after autologous stem cell transplantation in every patient, and there was variation in brentuximab vedotin exposure. Each best response was a complete response, a partial response or progressive disease. Sequencing was performed on peripheral blood mononuclear cells (PBMCs), taken before the second cycle of nivolumab. The chain has TRBV7-9 and TRBJ1-6; possibly TRBD1 for D (5 bases). This clonotype originated in a human donor with classical Hodgkin lymphoma. Written as DNA, the CDR3 is TGTGCCAGCAGCCGGGACTATTATAATTCACCCCTCCACTTT. Translation: CASSRDYYNSPLHF.